The sample holds a few counts of the clone carrying this T cell receptor beta chain. The antigen is not known. The sample comes from a study of blood T cells in healthy people across ages. Notes on the study in general: Since the PBMCs were unsorted, naive and antigen-experienced cells could not be conclusively compared.

Primed by a sample-barcoded 5' primer and a J-beta primer mix, a second PCR proceeded for roughly 7 to 11 cycles. TCRdb passed the 5' RACE reads through MiXCR, listing each CDR3 protein once. The sample contains approximately 1.5 million distinct CDR3 sequences, 34% of which appear only once. CDR1 is SGHDN and CDR2 is FVKESK in the germline V gene. Trimming shortened V by 4 bases and J by 3 bases, and 13 bases separated the two germline ends. The CDR3 totals 14 residues. The sequencing sample was made of blood. The receptor's source is a woman aged 25-40 years in good health. The chain links TRBV14 to TRBJ2-7, with a possible D match to TRBD1 (5 bases). The CDR3 is CASSPTTRGYEQYF. CDR3 coding DNA: TGTGCCAGCAGCCCTACGACAAGGGGCTACGAGCAGTACTTC.